This is a list of T cell receptor beta chains from one sample in a study of T-cell reconstitution after alpha-beta-depleted transplantation in children. MiXCR, applied by TCRdb to the PCR reads, yields one record per CDR3 protein. The sample contains about 300,000 distinct CDR3 sequences, 6% to 10% of which appear only once. The specimen was peripheral blood, collected 360 days after TCRalphabeta/CD19-depleted stem cell transplant. The receptors originated from a female patient between 2 and 15 years old who had a stem cell transplant for Fanconi anemia, so the T cells may come from the graft donor. Each CDR3 is given with its conserved first and last residue. Each record gives: J gene, clone size, V gene, D gene, CDR3 protein, CDR3 DNA. D genes are given only for firm matches. Clone size is given for some rows only: seen once, a few or many times, or a class if the clone is expanded.

TRBJ1-2,many,TRBV7-9,NA,CASSLFFRVNYGYTF,TGTGCCAGCAGCTTATTCTTCCGGGTAAATTATGGCTACACCTTC
TRBJ2-6,many,TRBV6-5,NA,CASTLRQNSGANVLTF,TGTGCCAGCACGTTGAGACAGAACTCTGGGGCCAACGTCCTGACTTTC
TRBJ2-3,many,TRBV7-6,TRBD2,CASSRSGGRSTDTQYF,TGTGCCAGCAGCCGTAGCGGGGGCCGGAGCACAGATACGCAGTATTTT
TRBJ2-2,NA,TRBV6-5,TRBD1,CASSYGWTGANTGELFF,TGTGCCAGCAGTTACGGTTGGACAGGAGCGAACACCGGGGAGCTGTTTTTT
TRBJ2-7,many,TRBV4-1,TRBD2,CASSQGAGGLYEQYF,TGCGCCAGCAGCCAAGGAGCGGGAGGCCTCTACGAGCAGTACTTC
TRBJ2-2,many,TRBV5-1,NA,CASNYRETGELFF,TGCGCCAGCAACTACAGGGAGACCGGGGAGCTGTTTTTT
TRBJ2-1,NA,TRBV27,TRBD2,CASREGGSYNEQFF,TGTGCCAGCAGGGAGGGAGGGTCCTACAATGAGCAGTTCTTC
TRBJ1-2,many,TRBV28,NA,CASSSPPASYGYTF,TGTGCCAGCAGTTCCCCGCCCGCTAGTTATGGCTACACCTTC
TRBJ2-3,few,TRBV20-1,NA,CSASQASTQYF,TGCAGTGCTAGCCAAGCGAGTACGCAGTATTTT
TRBJ2-1,many,TRBV27,NA,CASSLGDHYNEQFF,TGTGCCAGCAGTTTGGGGGACCACTACAATGAGCAGTTCTTC
TRBJ2-7,many,TRBV14,TRBD1,CASSHTGVEQYF,TGTGCCAGCAGCCATACAGGGGTCGAGCAGTACTTC
TRBJ2-1,few,TRBV14,TRBD2,CASSQETLLADSYNEQFF,TGTGCCAGCAGCCAAGAAACCCTTCTAGCGGACTCCTACAATGAGCAGTTCTTC
TRBJ2-1,many,TRBV24-1,NA,CATSDSGFGSYNEQFF,TGTGCCACCAGTGATTCAGGGTTTGGGTCCTACAATGAGCAGTTCTTC
TRBJ2-3,many,TRBV7-3,NA,CASSLEPGTDTQYF,TGTGCCAGCAGCTTAGAACCAGGAACAGATACGCAGTATTTT
TRBJ1-1,many,TRBV5-1,NA,CASSLGQGIAENTEAFF,TGCGCCAGCAGCTTGGGGCAGGGTATAGCGGAGAACACTGAAGCTTTCTTT
TRBJ2-4,many,TRBV12-3/TRBV12-4,TRBD2,CASSLGLAGRHF,TGTGCCAGCAGCCTCGGACTAGCGGGAAGACACTTC
TRBJ2-1,many,TRBV5-1,TRBD1,CASSLKGQGGFNEQFF,TGCGCCAGCAGCTTGAAGGGACAGGGGGGGTTCAATGAGCAGTTCTTC
TRBJ1-1,many,TRBV4-2,NA,CASSQVGGWNTEAFF,TGTGCCAGCAGCCAAGTGGGGGGCTGGAACACTGAAGCTTTCTTT
TRBJ2-3,many,TRBV7-8,NA,CASSPGRSTDTQYF,TGTGCCAGCAGCCCCGGAAGAAGCACAGATACGCAGTATTTT
TRBJ2-4,few,TRBV5-4,NA,CASSWGRTGENIQYF,TGTGCCAGCAGCTGGGGAAGGACGGGTGAAAACATTCAGTACTTC
TRBJ1-4,NA,TRBV5-1,TRBD1,CASSLESRTGPLDGKLFF,TGCGCCAGCAGCTTGGAATCCCGGACAGGGCCCCTAGATGGAAAACTGTTTTTT
TRBJ2-2,few,TRBV3-1,NA,CASSLLVASLNTGELFF,TGTGCCAGCAGCCTTCTAGTAGCCTCTTTGAACACCGGGGAGCTGTTTTTT
TRBJ1-2,many,TRBV29-1,NA,CSVESQNNYGYTF,TGCAGCGTTGAAAGCCAGAACAACTATGGCTACACCTTC
TRBJ2-1,many,TRBV15,NA,CATSRVGGTRNEQFF,TGTGCCACCAGCAGAGTAGGCGGGACGCGCAATGAGCAGTTCTTC
TRBJ2-7,many,TRBV29-1,TRBD1,CSAWDSPYEQYF,TGCAGCGCCTGGGACAGTCCCTACGAGCAGTACTTC
TRBJ1-6,many,TRBV10-3,NA,CAISESIGAREYSPLHF,TGTGCCATCAGTGAGTCGATAGGGGCCAGGGAATATTCACCCCTCCACTTT
TRBJ1-6,many,TRBV6-5,NA,CASSPGREASPLHF,TGTGCCAGCAGCCCCGGGAGGGAGGCTTCACCCCTCCACTTT
TRBJ1-1,NA,TRBV9,TRBD1,CASSVVQGAEAFF,TGTGCCAGCAGCGTAGTACAGGGGGCTGAAGCTTTCTTT